This TCR beta chain emerged from a study of shared clonotypes between healthy human individuals. In germline, CDR1 is SGDLS, CDR2 YYNGEE. With 3 bases removed from V and 4 bases from J, the gap between germline ends came to 8 bases. This CDR3 contains 14 residues. All donors were healthy HIV-negative adults lacking recent acute infections or vaccinations. The protocol was immunoSEQ multiplex PCR, while the TCRdb copy is restricted to in-frame clones and leaves out a portion. The sample holds some 87,000 clones; 60% to 70% are singletons and the top ten take approximately 55%. Sequenced sample: memory CD8+ T cells sorted from blood. Subset denoted: CD45RO+ cells pooled with CCR7-negative TemRA cells. This TCR derives from a man aged 25 to 40 in good health. The chain carries TRBV9 and TRBJ2-6; tentatively, D is TRBD1 (5 bases). The CDR3 bases are TGTGCCAGCAGCGGAACAGGAGGGGCCAACGTCCTGACTTTC. Translation gives CASSGTGGANVLTF.